The 21 T cell receptor beta chains below come from one sample, sequenced in a study of blood T cell repertoires in COVID-19 (dated by TCRdb to the early 2020s). Receptor libraries were prepared by the immunoSEQ multiplex PCR assay. TCRdb stores this immuneACCESS table with in-frame sequences only. Part of the clones is absent; in the studies checked, under half of the shortfall reflects unresolved V genes, and no reason is known for the rest. The sample table lists about 50,000 clones, about 90% of them with a count of one. The ten biggest clones cover about 6% of the sample. Sequences were obtained from peripheral blood. The receptors stem from a man aged 45-65 years with active COVID-19.

CDR3 bases: TGTGCCAGCAGTTACTATTCCAAGAACACTGAAGCTTTCTTT. It codes for CASSYYSKNTEAFF. This chain joins TRBV6-2 or TRBV6-3 and TRBJ1-1; no clear D. V shed 1 base and J shed 1 base, with 7 bases lying between them. Germline loops: CDR1 MNHEY, CDR2 SVGEGT. The CDR3 covers 14 residues.

The chain uses TRBV19 and TRBJ1-3, with D tentatively TRBD1 (6 bases). Germline loops: CDR1 LNHDA, CDR2 SQIVND (reference sequence). Deletions cut 7 bases from V and 3 bases from J, with 25 bases between. The CDR3 has 18 residues. This chain's CDR3 is CASTHPRRGGADGNTIYF. The CDR3 DNA follows: TGTGCCAGTACCCACCCGAGGCGGGGGGGCGCAGATGGAAACACCATATATTTT. Filled out from reference TRBV19 and TRBJ1-3, the complete variable domain reads DGGITQSPKYLFRKEGQNVTLSCEQNLNHDAMYWYRQDPGQGLRLIYYSQIVNDFQKGDIAEGYSVSREKKESFPLTVTSAQKNPTAFYLCASTHPRRGGADGNTIYFGEGSWLTVV.

The chain recombines TRBV7-2 with TRBJ2-5; 13 bases align to TRBD2. Unmatched junction bases numbered 3, after V lost 1 base and J lost 1 base. CDR1 and CDR2 (germline): SGHTA, FQGNSA. The CDR3 consists of 17 residues. This chain's CDR3 is CASSLGRTSGGQETQYF. As DNA, the CDR3 is TGTGCCAGCAGCTTAGGACGGACTAGCGGGGGCCAAGAGACCCAGTACTTC.

The chain uses TRBV9 and TRBJ2-5; 13 bases agree with TRBD2. The CDR3 extends over 19 amino acids. V shed 2 bases, J shed 5 bases, and the junction held 15 bases outside the gene matches. Germline loops: CDR1 SGDLS, CDR2 YYNGEE. The CDR3 sequence is CASSVTPGLAGRRGETQYF. CDR3 sequence (DNA): TGTGCCAGCAGCGTCACCCCGGGACTAGCGGGGCGAAGGGGGGAGACCCAGTACTTC.

This chain joins TRBV4-3 and TRBJ2-3; 11 positions match TRBD2. The germline V gene encodes CDR1 LGHNA and CDR2 YSLEER. The CDR3 totals 17 residues. With V trimmed by 2 bases and J by 6 bases, 10 bases remained unmatched. CDR3 residues: CASSQRISGGAGDTQYF. As DNA, the CDR3 is TGCGCCAGCAGCCAAAGGATTAGCGGGGGGGCTGGGGATACGCAGTATTTT.

The chain is built from TRBV18 and TRBJ1-6; D possibly corresponds to TRBD1 (6 bases). The germline V and J ends were trimmed by 1 base and 3 bases, with 13 bases remaining between them. CDR1 KGHSH and CDR2 LQKENI come from the germline V gene. The CDR3 is 17 amino acids. CDR3 nucleotide sequence: TGTGCCAGCTCACCACTGGACAGTCGGCACTATAATTCACCCCTCCACTTT. It specifies CASSPLDSRHYNSPLHF.

V is TRBV4-3 and J is TRBJ1-6, with TRBD1 matching 10 bases. V was pared by 0 bases and J by 10 bases, with 3 bases of the junction left unmatched. Germline assignment: CDR1 LGHNA and CDR2 YSLEER. CDR3 size: 15 residues. CDR3 coding DNA: TGCGCCAGCAGCCAAGAGGGACAGGGGCAATCACCCCTCCACTTT. Its translation: CASSQEGQGQSPLHF.

The V call is TRBV6-2 or TRBV6-3, the J call TRBJ1-2; D perhaps matches TRBD1 (5 bases). This CDR3 has 15 residues. CDR1 is MNHEY, CDR2 SVGEGT, per germline. Trimming cost V 0 bases and J 4 bases, with 12 bases left between them. CDR3 sequence reads: CASSYSSRQTYGYTF. The CDR3 region has the DNA TGTGCCAGCAGTTACTCGAGTCGACAGACCTATGGCTACACCTTC.

The V call is TRBV2, the J call TRBJ1-5; D is unclear. Between the trimmed V and J ends, which lost 2 bases and 7 bases, there was a span of 6 bases. The CDR3 has 12 residues. Per the germline V gene, CDR1 is SNHLY and CDR2 is FYNNEI. The CDR3 coding sequence is TGTGCCAGCAGTGAACGGGTCCAGCCCCAGCATTTT. Its translation is CASSERVQPQHF.

V gene TRBV6-6 combines with J gene TRBJ1-1; perhaps TRBD1 as D (6 bases). Deletions cut 4 bases from V and 7 bases from J, with 16 bases between. Per the germline V gene, CDR1 is MNHNY and CDR2 is SVGAGI (reference sequence). The CDR3 runs to 14 residues. The CDR3 DNA sequence: TGTGCCAGCAGTTCAGAGTTGGGGGCGGGTGAAGCTTTCTTT. It yields the protein CASSSELGAGEAFF.

The chain couples TRBV11-3 to TRBJ2-1, with 8 bases matching TRBD2. The junction had 6 bases not matched to a gene; V was cut back by 0 bases and J by 5 bases. Per the germline V gene, CDR1 is SGHNT and CDR2 is YENEEA. The CDR3 consists of 16 residues. The CDR3 region is CASSLDAGGKNNEQFF. The DNA for the CDR3 is TGTGCCAGCAGCTTAGATGCGGGGGGTAAGAACAATGAGCAGTTCTTC.

The chain joins TRBV19 to TRBJ1-5; possible D gene TRBD1, 5 bases. V was clipped by 1 base and J by 6 bases, with 7 bases between them. The CDR3 contains 13 residues. Per germline, CDR1 LNHDA and CDR2 SQIVND (reference sequence). As DNA, the CDR3 is TGTGCCAGTAGTATAGGGAGGGGTCAGCCCCAGCATTTT. Translating it yields CASSIGRGQPQHF.

This sequence joins TRBV7-2 and TRBJ2-7; unclear D gene. V shed 3 bases and J shed 3 bases, with 12 bases lying between them. Germline loops: CDR1 SGHTA, CDR2 FQGNSA. The CDR3 is 14 residues long. The CDR3 nucleotides are TGTGCCAGCAGCTTGAGACTGTCTTTCTACGAGCAGTACTTC. Translating gives CASSLRLSFYEQYF.

The rearrangement joins TRBV19 to TRBJ2-3, with D perhaps matching TRBD2 (6 bases). V was cut by 6 bases and J by 2 bases, with 21 bases left in between. Germline CDR1 is LNHDA and CDR2 is SQIVND (reference sequence). The CDR3 extends over 17 amino acids. The CDR3 DNA is TGTGCCAGTAGGGACTCGGGACTCTCATATGACACAGATACGCAGTATTTT. Translation gives CASRDSGLSYDTDTQYF.

This chain connects TRBV5-1 to TRBJ2-7, with 10 bases lining up with TRBD1. V shed 4 bases, J shed 5 bases, and the junction held 6 bases outside the gene matches. This CDR3 contains 14 residues. Germline V lookup: CDR1 SGHRS, CDR2 YFSETQ. DNA of the CDR3: TGCGCCAGCAGCCCGGGACAGGGGTACGACGAGCAGTACTTC. Translating gives CASSPGQGYDEQYF.

This rearrangement joins TRBV7-2 to TRBJ2-3; D is perhaps TRBD2 (5 bases). Germline lookup yields CDR1 SGHTA and CDR2 FQGNSA. Trimming removed 4 bases from V and 2 bases from J, with 10 bases in between. The CDR3 runs to 14 residues. DNA of the CDR3: TGTGCCAGCAGCTCCACTAGGGACACAGATACGCAGTATTTT. This codes for CASSSTRDTDTQYF.

This sequence joins TRBV6-1 and TRBJ2-2; maybe TRBD1 (6 bases). From germline, CDR1 is MNHNS and CDR2 SASEGT. The length of the CDR3 is 15 residues. Trimming removed 2 bases at V and 7 bases at J, with 14 bases between. CDR3 coding DNA: TGTGCCAGCAGTGAAAGGGCAGGGGCCGACGGGGAGCTGTTTTTT. Translation: CASSERAGADGELFF.

V and J are TRBV19 and TRBJ1-1; tentative D call: TRBD1 (5 bases). Deletions cut 5 bases from V and 9 bases from J, with 13 bases between. Germline CDR1 is LNHDA and CDR2 is SQIVND (reference sequence). CDR3 length: 12 amino acids. The CDR3 sequence: CASSQPGLKAFF. The CDR3 nucleotides are TGTGCCAGTAGTCAACCGGGACTTAAAGCTTTCTTT. The full variable domain, completed using reference TRBV19 and TRBJ1-1, is DGGITQSPKYLFRKEGQNVTLSCEQNLNHDAMYWYRQDPGQGLRLIYYSQIVNDFQKGDIAEGYSVSREKKESFPLTVTSAQKNPTAFYLCASSQPGLKAFFGQGTRLTVV.

J is TRBJ1-1 and V is TRBV20-1; the D gene is possibly TRBD1 (5 bases). V lost 6 bases and J lost 1, with 6 bases in between. The CDR3 loop spans 11 amino acids. In germline, CDR1 is DFQATT, CDR2 SNEGSKA (reference sequence). CDR3 sequence: CSAQGNTEAFF. CDR3 sequence (DNA): TGCAGTGCGCAGGGGAACACTGAAGCTTTCTTT.

V is TRBV6-5 and J is TRBJ1-1; no reliable D call. This CDR3 has 14 residues. The germline V gene encodes CDR1 MNHEY and CDR2 SVGAGI. V shed 8 bases and J shed 5 bases, with 18 bases lying between them. In DNA form, the CDR3 reads TGTGCCAGCGAGTATCAGGTCCCGAAGACTGAAGCTTTCTTT. Encoded protein: CASEYQVPKTEAFF.

The V gene is TRBV4-2, the J gene TRBJ2-3; 8 bases align to TRBD2. J gave up 4 bases and V 7 bases, and 7 bases lay outside the gene matches. This CDR3 region has 14 residues. The V gene's germline CDR1 is LGHNA and CDR2 YNFKEQ. CDR3 sequence reads: CASNRGGTPDTQYF. The CDR3 nucleotides read TGTGCCAGCAACCGGGGGGGGACACCAGATACGCAGTATTTT.